This is a list of T cell receptor beta chains from one sample in a study of blood T cell repertoires in COVID-19. TCRdb keeps only in-frame clones here, not all; method: immunoSEQ multiplex PCR. The data show under 200,000 clones, roughly 84% seen once. Sequenced input: PBMCs or T cells enriched from blood (not recorded which). These receptors originate from a woman aged 55-70 years who had recovered from COVID-19. Each CDR3 is given with its conserved first and last residue. A D gene is named only where the DNA matches it firmly. A clone size is listed for some rows: how often the clone was seen (once, few, many), or a class if it is expanded.

>-|TRBJ1-1|-|TRBV19
CASRGLMNTEAFF
TGTGCCAGTAGGGGACTAATGAACACTGAAGCTTTCTTT
>TRBD2|TRBJ2-5|-|TRBV20-1
CSASPAGGPQETQYF
TGCAGTGCTAGTCCAGCGGGGGGGCCCCAAGAGACCCAGTACTTC
>TRBD1|TRBJ1-1|-|TRBV27
CASSSFYGQGGVEAFF
TGTGCCAGCAGTAGCTTCTACGGACAGGGCGGTGTGGAAGCTTTCTTT
>TRBD1|TRBJ2-1|-|TRBV3-1/TRBV3-2
CASSSRQGNSYNEQFF
TGTGCCAGCAGCTCCCGACAGGGTAATTCTTACAATGAGCAGTTCTTC
>-|TRBJ1-3|-|TRBV5-1
CASSSTLSSGNTIYF
TGCGCCAGCAGCTCAACCCTGAGCTCTGGAAACACCATATATTTT
>-|TRBJ1-3|-|TRBV28
CASSYRVLDTIYF
TGTGCCAGCAGTTACAGGGTCTTGGACACCATATATTTT
>-|TRBJ2-2|-|TRBV27
CASSLSTGPSVHTGELFF
TGTGCCAGCAGTTTATCTACAGGGCCGAGCGTCCACACCGGGGAGCTGTTTTTT
>-|TRBJ2-1|-|TRBV28
CASSLHPDSTGEQFF
TGTGCCAGCAGTTTACACCCAGACTCAACAGGTGAGCAGTTCTTC
>TRBD1|TRBJ1-1|-|TRBV7-6
CASSPTGTGGTEAFF
TGTGCCAGCAGCCCCACCGGGACAGGTGGGACTGAAGCTTTCTTT
>TRBD1|TRBJ2-5|-|TRBV5-4
CASSHDRVGETQYF
TGTGCCAGCAGTCATGACAGGGTTGGAGAGACCCAGTACTTC
>-|TRBJ1-2|-|TRBV3-1/TRBV3-2
CASSQIRDGYTF
TGTGCCAGCAGCCAAATTAGAGATGGCTACACCTTC
>TRBD1|TRBJ1-4|-|TRBV5-6
CASSLYRDRGEKLFF
TGTGCCAGCAGCTTGTACAGGGACAGGGGTGAAAAACTGTTTTTT
>TRBD1|TRBJ2-3|-|TRBV5-1
CASSLFSQGTDTQYF
TGCGCCAGCAGCTTGTTTTCACAGGGGACAGATACGCAGTATTTT
>-|TRBJ1-3|-|TRBV28
CASRSPGNTIYF
TGTGCCAGCAGGAGCCCGGGGAACACCATATATTTT
>-|TRBJ1-4|-|TRBV9
CASSVGPGINEKLFF
TGTGCCAGCAGCGTAGGTCCGGGAATTAATGAAAAACTGTTTTTT
>-|TRBJ2-7|once|TRBV6-5
CASSKNTGFQKYF
TGTGCCAGCAGTAAGAACACAGGGTTTCAGAAGTACTTC
>TRBD1|TRBJ2-2|-|TRBV5-1
CASSSGGQGAGGRTGELFF
TGCGCCAGCAGCTCCGGGGGACAGGGGGCAGGAGGTCGGACCGGGGAGCTGTTTTTT
>-|TRBJ2-5|-|TRBV5-1
CASSLSPGETQYF
TGCGCCAGCAGCTTATCACCCGGAGAGACCCAGTACTTC
>-|TRBJ2-5|-|TRBV28
CASSFGSARETQYF
TGTGCCAGCAGTTTTGGGAGTGCTCGGGAGACCCAGTACTTC
>-|TRBJ1-1|-|TRBV19
CASSTTVNTEAFF
TGTGCCAGTAGTACAACAGTGAACACTGAAGCTTTCTTT
>-|TRBJ2-3|-|TRBV7-3
CASSPNRGSDTQYF
TGTGCCAGCAGCCCTAATAGGGGTTCAGATACGCAGTATTTT
>-|TRBJ1-3|-|TRBV19
CASRDLGRRSGNTIYF
TGTGCCAGTAGGGATCTGGGCCGCCGCTCTGGAAACACCATATATTTT
>-|TRBJ1-4|-|TRBV30
CAWSTGGTNEKLFF
TGTGCCTGGAGTACCGGGGGAACTAATGAAAAACTGTTTTTT
>TRBD1|TRBJ1-2|-|TRBV2
CASSDRTGTHGYTF
TGTGCCAGCAGTGACCGGACAGGGACGCATGGCTACACCTTC
>TRBD2|TRBJ2-3|-|TRBV19
CASQDQSSGGLVDTQYF
TGTGCCAGCCAAGATCAATCTAGCGGGGGGCTGGTAGATACGCAGTATTTT
>-|TRBJ2-2|-|TRBV10-3
CAISDRASGELFF
TGTGCCATCAGTGACAGGGCCTCCGGGGAGCTGTTTTTT
>TRBD1|TRBJ1-4|-|TRBV5-1
CASSLGLDSGGGKLFF
TGCGCCAGCAGCTTGGGGCTAGATTCAGGGGGCGGAAAACTGTTTTTT
>-|TRBJ1-1|-|TRBV27
CASSRQGKDTEAFF
TGTGCCAGCAGCCGGCAGGGGAAGGACACTGAAGCTTTCTTT
>-|TRBJ2-7|-|TRBV20-1
CSARNIYEQYF
TGCAGTGCTAGGAACATCTACGAGCAGTACTTC
>TRBD2|TRBJ2-1|-|TRBV5-1
CASRGTSLNEQFF
TGCGCCAGCAGGGGGACTAGCCTCAATGAGCAGTTCTTC
>-|TRBJ2-7|-|TRBV6-1
CASSEHIGSGYEQYF
TGTGCCAGCAGTGAACACATCGGGAGTGGTTACGAGCAGTACTTC
>-|TRBJ2-1|-|TRBV5-1
CASSLGALQGLVNNEQFF
TGCGCCAGCAGCTTGGGGGCTCTCCAGGGTTTAGTTAACAATGAGCAGTTCTTC
>-|TRBJ2-3|-|TRBV18
CASSPSTDTQYF
TGTGCCAGCTCTCCCTCCACAGATACGCAGTATTTT
>-|TRBJ2-1|-|TRBV18
CASSPPGLDEQFF
TGTGCCAGCTCACCTCCCGGGTTGGATGAGCAGTTCTTC
>-|TRBJ1-1|-|TRBV6-5
CASSRVRENTEAFF
TGTGCCAGCAGTCGAGTCCGGGAGAACACTGAAGCTTTCTTT
>TRBD1|TRBJ1-4|few|TRBV4-1
CASSLSDRGQEKLFF
TGCGCCAGCAGCCTTTCAGACAGGGGGCAGGAAAAACTGTTTTTT
>-|TRBJ1-2|-|TRBV7-8
CASSQEPAAYGYTF
TGTGCCAGCAGCCAAGAGCCCGCGGCCTATGGCTACACCTTC
>TRBD1|TRBJ1-1|-|TRBV7-2
CASSLTGTGVAANTEAFF
TGTGCCAGCAGCTTAACTGGGACAGGGGTGGCGGCGAACACTGAAGCTTTCTTT
>TRBD1|TRBJ1-1|-|TRBV5-1
CASSFLGQGEVYTEAFF
TGCGCCAGCAGTTTTTTAGGACAGGGCGAAGTTTACACTGAAGCTTTCTTT
>-|TRBJ2-1|-|TRBV29-1
CSVEVGAEQFF
TGCAGCGTTGAAGTGGGGGCTGAGCAGTTCTTC
>-|TRBJ1-3|-|TRBV25-1
CASSGQGSGNTIYF
TGTGCCAGCAGTGGTCAGGGGTCTGGAAACACCATATATTTT
>TRBD2|TRBJ2-3|-|TRBV9
CASSVSGRTTDTQYF
TGTGCCAGCAGCGTAAGCGGGAGGACCACAGATACGCAGTATTTT
>TRBD1|TRBJ1-4|-|TRBV4-1
CASSQGGQAYNEKLFF
TGCGCCAGCAGCCAAGGTGGACAGGCTTATAATGAAAAACTGTTTTTT
>-|TRBJ2-7|-|TRBV12-3/TRBV12-4
CASSPFVYEQYF
TGTGCCAGCAGTCCCTTCGTGTACGAGCAGTACTTC
>-|TRBJ2-5|-|TRBV11-2
CASSLGAGQETQYF
TGTGCCAGCAGCTTAGGGGCAGGGCAAGAGACCCAGTACTTC
>TRBD2|TRBJ2-2|few|TRBV9
CASSHTSGTSLTGELFF
TGTGCCAGCAGCCACACCTCCGGGACTAGCTTAACCGGGGAGCTGTTTTTT
>-|TRBJ1-2|-|TRBV10-3
CAISEGRGSGYTF
TGTGCCATCAGTGAGGGCCGGGGTAGTGGCTACACCTTC